The 22 T cell receptor beta chains below come from one sample, sequenced in a study of cytomegalovirus exposure and HLA in healthy donors. Use of 60 Vbeta and 13 Jbeta primers characterized the PCR. The assay was immunoSEQ multiplex PCR, and TCRdb's table has in-frame clones only and misses some. The sample has roughly 200,000 clones, 9.5% to 15% seen once. Specimen: PBMCs. Receptors originate from a man aged 45-60 years in good health and CMV-seropositive.

The rearrangement uses TRBV14 and TRBJ1-2; D gene ambiguous. From germline, CDR1 is SGHDN and CDR2 FVKESK. V shed 0 bases and J shed 4 bases, with 12 bases lying between them. This CDR3 comprises 15 residues. The CDR3 loop reads CASSQDLARPYGYTF. The CDR3 DNA follows: TGTGCCAGCAGCCAAGATCTAGCACGGCCCTATGGCTACACCTTC.

With regard to this clone: This same CDR3 is encoded by further DNA sequences in the sample. The chain combines TRBV5-4 with TRBJ1-1; D may be TRBD1 (6 bases). V was clipped by 4 bases and J by 0 bases, with 19 bases between them. The V gene's germline CDR1 is SGHNT and CDR2 YYREEE (reference sequence). The CDR3 is 17 residues long. CDR3 coding DNA: TGTGCCAGCAGCCCGAGTACAGGGAAAATAATGAACACTGAAGCTTTCTTT. Protein: CASSPSTGKIMNTEAFF.

V usage is TRBV7-2 and J usage is TRBJ2-1, with D unresolved. V lost 6 bases and J lost 10, with 10 bases in between. From germline, CDR1 is SGHTA and CDR2 FQGNSA. The CDR3 length is 11 residues. CDR3 residues: CASSNLGEQFF. The DNA for the CDR3 is TGTGCCAGCAGTAATCTCGGGGAGCAGTTCTTC.

Written as DNA, the CDR3 is TGTGCCAGCAGCTTGAGGGGAAACACCATATATTTT. Its translation is CASSLRGNTIYF. The rearrangement uses TRBV7-2 and TRBJ1-3; D gene uncertain. V was shortened by 3 bases and J by 4 bases, with 4 bases between the two germline ends. Germline V gene lookup returns CDR1 SGHTA and CDR2 FQGNSA. This CDR3 has 12 amino acids.

This clone has a handful of counts. This CDR3 is CASSSEGSGTEAFF. The CDR3 DNA follows: TGTGCCAGCAGCTCGGAGGGATCGGGGACTGAAGCTTTCTTT. This chain joins TRBV5-4 and TRBJ1-1; D not certain. This CDR3 spans 14 amino acids. The germline gives CDR1 SGHNT, CDR2 YYREEE (reference sequence). V was shortened by 3 bases and J by 5 bases, with 14 bases between the two germline ends.

This clone was counted only a few times. The rearrangement links TRBV2 to TRBJ1-5, with D possibly matching TRBD1 (6 bases). The V gene lost 6 bases and the J gene lost 8 bases, with 20 bases spanning the gap. This CDR3 has 15 residues. Per germline, CDR1 SNHLY and CDR2 FYNNEI. The CDR3 loop is CASSTQGRFSEPQHF. As DNA, the CDR3 is TGTGCCAGCAGCACACAGGGCCGGTTCAGTGAGCCCCAGCATTTT.

The V gene is TRBV6-5, the J gene TRBJ1-6, with unresolved D. Trimming left V 0 bases short and J 16 bases short, with 19 bases between. CDR3 length: 15 amino acids. The germline V gene has CDR1 MNHEY and CDR2 SVGAGI. CDR3 loop: CASSYSEVGRLTLHF. CDR3 in DNA: TGTGCCAGCAGTTACTCCGAAGTAGGCCGACTAACGCTCCACTTT.

The V call is TRBV5-4, the J call TRBJ1-2; D perhaps matches TRBD1 (6 bases). In germline, CDR1 is SGHNT, CDR2 YYREEE (reference sequence). V gave up 3 bases and J gave up 2 bases, with 8 bases separating them. The CDR3 is 13 amino acids. The CDR3 protein is CASSYGQNYGYTF. The CDR3 bases are TGTGCCAGCAGCTACGGACAGAACTATGGCTACACCTTC.

This clone came up a few times. The V gene is TRBV5-4, the J gene TRBJ2-7, with a weak D call TRBD1 (5 bases). CDR3 length equals 13 residues. Trimming took off 1 base at V and 3 bases at J, with 8 bases between the two ends. The germline V gene encodes CDR1 SGHNT and CDR2 YYREEE (reference sequence). CDR3: CASSLPGIYEQYV. The DNA for the CDR3 is TGTGCCAGCAGCTTGCCAGGGATCTACGAGCAGTACGTC.

V usage is TRBV5-1 and J usage is TRBJ1-4; 7 bases agree with TRBD1. V shed 2 bases, J shed 7 bases, and the junction held 8 bases outside the gene matches. The germline V gene encodes CDR1 SGHRS and CDR2 YFSETQ. The CDR3 consists of 15 residues. The DNA of the CDR3 is TGCGCCAGCAGCTTAGGAGGACAGGCGGGTGAAAAACTGTTTTTT. Its translation is CASSLGGQAGEKLFF.

This clone was observed a handful of times. The chain joins TRBV10-3 to TRBJ2-1; 9 bases map to TRBD2. Unmatched junction bases numbered 5, after V lost 4 bases and J lost 1 base. Per germline, CDR1 ENHRY and CDR2 SYGVKD. The CDR3 sequence is 16 residues long. DNA of the CDR3: TGTGCCATCAGTGCCGGGGCGGGAGGGTCCTACAATGAGCAGTTCTTC. Its protein product is CAISAGAGGSYNEQFF.

The gene calls are TRBV5-1 and TRBJ2-1; 7 bases match TRBD1. Germline lookup yields CDR1 SGHRS and CDR2 YFSETQ. The J segment lost 7 bases and the V segment lost 0 bases, leaving 7 bases of the junction unmatched. This CDR3 region has 15 residues. The CDR3: CASSLVRDSLNEQFF. As DNA, the CDR3 is TGCGCCAGCAGCTTGGTACGGGACAGTCTAAATGAGCAGTTCTTC.

This clone was seen more than once but under ten times. This chain links TRBV5-4 with TRBJ1-1; TRBD1 matches at 8 bases. The germline gives CDR1 SGHNT, CDR2 YYREEE (reference sequence). V shed 4 bases and J 7 bases; nucleotides not matched to a gene: 6. This CDR3 contains 13 residues. CDR3 residues: CASSTTGVREAFF. The CDR3 region has the DNA TGTGCCAGCAGCACGACAGGGGTGCGTGAAGCTTTCTTT.

This clone was observed a few times. The chain uses TRBV7-8 and TRBJ1-6; D is perhaps TRBD1 (6 bases). In germline, CDR1 is SGHVS, CDR2 FQNEAQ. Trimming took off 2 bases at V and 0 bases at J, with 20 bases between the two ends. The CDR3 totals 20 residues. The CDR3 DNA sequence: TGTGCCAGCAGCTTATTCATGGGGACACCTGGAAGCTCCTATAATTCACCCCTCCACTTT. This codes for CASSLFMGTPGSSYNSPLHF.

This clone was counted a few times. J is TRBJ1-5 and V is TRBV5-4; tentative D call: TRBD1 (5 bases). CDR1 and CDR2 from the germline V gene are SGHNT and YYREEE (reference sequence). Trimming left V 1 base short and J 5 bases short, with 7 bases between. The CDR3 has 13 residues. CDR3 bases: TGTGCCAGCAGCTTGTGGGGGGATCAGCCCCAGCATTTT. Translating it yields CASSLWGDQPQHF. The full variable domain, rest sourced from reference TRBV5-4 and TRBJ1-5, is ETGVTQSPTHLIKTRGQQVTLRCSSQSGHNTVSWYQQALGQGPQFIFQYYREEENGRGNFPPRFSGLQFPNYSSELNVNALELDDSALYLCASSLWGDQPQHFGDGTRLSIL.

This sequence joins TRBV7-2 and TRBJ2-7; 8 positions agree with TRBD1. V lost 5 bases and J lost 2; bases outside the gene matches: 11. Germline V gives CDR1 SGHTA, CDR2 FQGNSA. This CDR3 is built from 16 residues. The CDR3 sequence: CASSLRTGRIPYEQYF. DNA of the CDR3: TGTGCCAGCAGCCTCCGGACAGGGCGAATTCCCTACGAGCAGTACTTC.

The V and J genes are TRBV29-1 and TRBJ1-4, with D possibly TRBD1 on 6 matching bases. Trimming cost V 5 bases and J 6 bases, with 13 bases left between them. The CDR3 runs to 13 residues. Germline values: CDR1 SQVTM, CDR2 ANQGSEA. CDR3 loop: CSVSGRGYEKLFF. CDR3 coding DNA: TGCAGCGTTTCGGGAAGGGGGTATGAAAAACTGTTTTTT.

The rearrangement uses TRBV4-3 and TRBJ1-1; D is undetermined. V gave up 0 bases and J gave up 6 bases, with 20 bases separating them. Germline CDR1 is LGHNA and CDR2 is YSLEER. CDR3 length equals 17 residues. The CDR3 sequence: CASSQDGSWGVRAEAFF. The DNA of the CDR3 is TGCGCCAGCAGCCAAGATGGCTCCTGGGGAGTGAGGGCTGAAGCTTTCTTT.

The gene calls are TRBV5-1 and TRBJ1-5; D is possibly TRBD1 (5 bases). Trimming removed 3 bases at V and 4 bases at J, with 14 bases between. Per germline, CDR1 SGHRS and CDR2 YFSETQ. The CDR3 sequence is 15 residues long. CDR3 nucleotide sequence: TGCGCCAGCAGCTCGGGGGGGACGGATAATCAGCCCCAGCATTTT. Its protein product is CASSSGGTDNQPQHF.

This sequence joins TRBV5-1 and TRBJ2-2; 9 bases align to TRBD2. This CDR3 contains 16 residues. V lost 7 bases, J lost 0 bases, and 7 bases stayed unmatched. CDR1 and CDR2 (germline): SGHRS, YFSETQ. CDR3 residues: CASLSGLATNTGELFF. DNA for the CDR3: TGCGCCAGCCTGTCGGGACTAGCAACGAACACCGGGGAGCTGTTTTTT.

This chain links TRBV7-2 with TRBJ2-7; TRBD2 might be the D (6 bases). V lost 5 bases to trimming and J lost 0 bases, with 14 bases between them. Germline V CDR1 and CDR2: SGHTA, FQGNSA. This CDR3 region has 15 residues. For the CDR3, the DNA is TGTGCCAGCAGCATCAAAACCGGGGGCTCCTACGAGCAGTACTTC. Translating it yields CASSIKTGGSYEQYF.

V is TRBV18 and J is TRBJ2-1; TRBD1 agrees at 8 bases. Germline V CDR1 and CDR2: KGHSH, LQKENI. The V and J ends lost 4 bases and 5 bases, in that order; junction bases with no gene match: 4. This CDR3 comprises 14 residues. CDR3 sequence (DNA): TGTGCCAGCTCACGACAGGGGAGAGACAATGAGCAGTTCTTC. This codes for CASSRQGRDNEQFF.